The 9 T cell receptor beta chains presented below share a single source sample, sequenced in a study of control samples from healthy donors and cancer patients. TCRdb's table, derived via immunoSEQ multiplex PCR, lists solely in-frame clones and lacks some. The repertoire holds roughly 100,000 clones, just over 90% seen once, with roughly 2.5% in the top ten. Sequenced input: blood. These receptors were collected from a woman between 18 and 30 years old in good health.

The chain uses TRBV5-1 and TRBJ2-1; D uncertain. The germline V and J ends were trimmed by 0 bases and 0 bases, with 7 bases remaining between them. Germline V gene sequence: CDR1 SGHRS, CDR2 YFSETQ. The CDR3 spans 15 residues. CDR3 nucleotide sequence: TGCGCCAGCAGCTTGGATCGAAGCTCCTACAATGAGCAGTTCTTC. Protein: CASSLDRSSYNEQFF.

The chain carries TRBV9 and TRBJ2-5; D may be TRBD2 (6 bases). The CDR3 runs 15 residues. Germline V gene lookup returns CDR1 SGDLS and CDR2 YYNGEE. With 4 bases removed from V and 0 bases from J, the gap between germline ends came to 13 bases. In nucleotides, the CDR3 is TGTGCCAGCAGCCCCGACGCGGGGTACCAAGAGACCCAGTACTTC. Encoded protein: CASSPDAGYQETQYF. Looking up the rest from reference TRBV9 and TRBJ2-5 gives the full variable domain: DSGVTQTPKHLITATGQRVTLRCSPRSGDLSVYWYQQSLDQGLQFLIQYYNGEERAKGNILERFSAQQFPDLHSELNLSSLELGDSALYFCASSPDAGYQETQYFGPGTRLLVL.

The chain recombines TRBV7-8 with TRBJ2-7; D might be TRBD1 (6 bases). The CDR3 runs to 14 residues. V gave up 5 bases and J gave up 3 bases, with 14 bases separating them. Germline V gene sequence: CDR1 SGHVS, CDR2 FQNEAQ. The CDR3: CASSRGGLIYEQYF. The CDR3 coding sequence is TGTGCCAGCAGCCGAGGGGGTCTCATCTACGAGCAGTACTTC.

This clone was recorded a few times. The chain combines TRBV6-5 with TRBJ1-1; no reliable D call. Looked up from germline, CDR1 is MNHEY and CDR2 is SVGAGI. This CDR3 has 13 amino acids. The V gene lost 5 bases and the J gene lost 1 base, with 8 bases spanning the gap. This CDR3 is CASSPRENTEAFF. DNA for the CDR3: TGTGCCAGCAGTCCTCGGGAGAACACTGAAGCTTTCTTT.

V gene TRBV9 combines with J gene TRBJ2-7; D not certain. CDR1 is SGDLS, CDR2 YYNGEE, per germline. V gave up 0 bases and J gave up 5 bases, with 12 bases separating them. This CDR3 has 14 amino acids. For the CDR3, the DNA is TGTGCCAGCAGCGTAGCATTACCCGACAACGAGCAGTACTTC. Residues: CASSVALPDNEQYF.

J is TRBJ2-6 and V is TRBV5-1, with D perhaps matching TRBD1 (5 bases). This CDR3 spans 17 amino acids. The germline V and J ends were trimmed by 1 base and 1 base, with 12 bases remaining between them. Germline V gives CDR1 SGHRS, CDR2 YFSETQ. The chain's CDR3 is CASSLLVQGSGANVLTF. CDR3 sequence (DNA): TGCGCCAGCAGCTTGTTGGTTCAGGGATCTGGGGCCAACGTCCTGACTTTC.

The sample holds one count of this clone. The chain couples TRBV2 to TRBJ2-2; 9 bases align to TRBD1. Germline trimming cut 3 bases from V and 3 bases from J; bases unmatched to any gene: 2. Germline V lookup: CDR1 SNHLY, CDR2 FYNNEI. This CDR3 has 15 amino acids. The CDR3 DNA is TGTGCCAGCAGTGACGGGACAGGGTACACCGGGGAGCTGTTTTTT. Translating gives CASSDGTGYTGELFF.

Concerning this clone: This specimen includes other DNA sequences encoding the same CDR3. The rearrangement links TRBV19 to TRBJ2-5; D not resolved. The CDR3 consists of 13 residues. The germline CDR1 and CDR2 sequences are LNHDA and SQIVND (reference sequence). Trimming stripped 3 bases from V and 2 bases from J, with 7 bases between. Written as DNA, the CDR3 is TGTGCCAGTAGTATTGACGGGCAAGAGACCCAGTACTTC. Amino acids: CASSIDGQETQYF.

The chain carries TRBV4-3 and TRBJ2-1, with 7 bases aligning to TRBD1. Unmatched junction bases numbered 4, after V lost 2 bases and J lost 3 bases. The CDR3 is 15 amino acids. Germline CDR1 is LGHNA and CDR2 is YSLEER. CDR3 DNA: TGCGCCAGCAGCCAAAACAGGGGAATCTACAATGAGCAGTTCTTC. Residues: CASSQNRGIYNEQFF.